A single sample is the source of the 32 T cell receptor beta chains below, sequenced in a study of long-term antiretroviral therapy in people with HIV. A v3.0 immunoSEQ assay was performed at survey level. This table comes from immunoSEQ multiplex PCR, and its TCRdb copy is limited to in-frame clones, with some not included. The sample contains over 30,000 clones, more than 80% of which appear only once. Sequenced here: unsorted PBMCs, sampled 3.1 years after starting antiretroviral therapy. The receptors shown here come from a woman aged 45-60 years with HIV.

V is TRBV5-6 and J is TRBJ2-5; tentatively, D is TRBD1 (5 bases). The CDR3 is made up of 13 amino acids. Trimming shortened V by 2 bases and J by 4 bases, and 9 bases separated the two germline ends. The germline V gene encodes CDR1 SGHDT and CDR2 YYEEEE. The CDR3 DNA sequence: TGTGCCAGCAGCTTAGGGGTGGGAGAGACCCAGTACTTC. The encoded protein is CASSLGVGETQYF.

Written as DNA, the CDR3 is TGCGCCAGCAGCTTGGTGTTGAATGAGCAGTTCTTC. It yields the protein CASSLVLNEQFF. V and J are TRBV5-1 and TRBJ2-1; D is ambiguous. Per the germline V gene, CDR1 is SGHRS and CDR2 is YFSETQ. V lost 0 bases to trimming and J lost 7 bases, with 5 bases between them. The CDR3 consists of 12 residues.

The J gene is TRBJ2-7, the V gene TRBV29-1, with D hard to call. CDR1 and CDR2 from the germline V gene are SQVTM and ANQGSEA. Trimming shortened V by 6 bases and J by 2 bases, and 14 bases separated the two germline ends. This CDR3 has 13 residues. CDR3 residues: CSVPGPSAYEQYF. CDR3 bases: TGCAGCGTCCCCGGACCGTCAGCCTACGAGCAGTACTTC.

V and J are TRBV5-1 and TRBJ2-6, with D tentatively TRBD2 (5 bases). Germline V CDR1 and CDR2: SGHRS, YFSETQ. V was clipped by 0 bases and J by 0 bases, with 10 bases between them. There are 17 residues in the CDR3. CDR3: CASSLGAGFSGANVLTF. DNA of the CDR3: TGCGCCAGCAGCTTGGGGGCGGGTTTCTCTGGGGCCAACGTCCTGACTTTC.

Here the CDR3 DNA reads TGTGCCAGCAGCCCCGTCGGGGGGCAGGGTAACTATGGCTACACCTTC. This sequence encodes CASSPVGGQGNYGYTF. The rearrangement joins TRBV5-6 to TRBJ1-2; D perhaps matches TRBD1 (6 bases). The germline gives CDR1 SGHDT, CDR2 YYEEEE. This CDR3 is built from 16 residues. V lost 4 bases and J lost 1, with 17 bases in between.

The chain uses TRBV5-5 and TRBJ1-2, with D possibly matching TRBD1 (5 bases). Trimming cost V 4 bases and J 4 bases, with 11 bases left between them. Germline CDR1 and CDR2: SGHKS and YYEKEE (reference sequence). The CDR3 sequence is 13 residues long. The CDR3 DNA reads TGTGCCAGCAGCGCATGGGGCGGCTATGGCTACACCTTC. Amino acids: CASSAWGGYGYTF.

This chain joins TRBV7-8 and TRBJ2-3, with D perhaps matching TRBD1 or TRBD2 (5 bases each). The CDR3 is 15 amino acids. Trimming cost V 1 base and J 3 bases, with 11 bases left between them. The germline gives CDR1 SGHVS, CDR2 FQNEAQ. DNA of the CDR3: TGTGCCAGCAGCTTAGAGGTGGGACCGACAGATACGCAGTATTTT. Protein sequence: CASSLEVGPTDTQYF.

The V call is TRBV5-1, the J call TRBJ2-5; D not resolved. In germline, CDR1 is SGHRS, CDR2 YFSETQ. This CDR3 is built from 13 residues. Trimming took 2 bases from V and 2 from J, leaving 7 bases between them. The CDR3 DNA is TGCGCCAGCAGCTTTGGAGTTCAAGAGACCCAGTACTTC. Translating it yields CASSFGVQETQYF.

The chain couples TRBV6-1 to TRBJ1-5, with a weak D call TRBD1 (6 bases). Trimming cost V 2 bases and J 7 bases, with 15 bases left between them. The V gene's germline CDR1 is MNHNS and CDR2 SASEGT. The CDR3 is 15 amino acids. The CDR3 here is CASSELTGGGQPQHF. The CDR3 coding sequence is TGTGCCAGCAGTGAATTGACGGGGGGGGGCCAGCCCCAGCATTTT.

The J gene is TRBJ2-3, the V gene TRBV2; D is ambiguous. This CDR3 is built from 11 residues. Looked up from germline, CDR1 is SNHLY and CDR2 is FYNNEI. V shed 7 bases and J shed 7 bases, with 9 bases lying between them. In DNA form, the CDR3 reads TGTGCCAGCATAGAGAGGTATACGCAGTATTTT. Translation gives CASIERYTQYF.

The chain has TRBV5-1 and TRBJ1-3; D not resolved. V lost 5 bases to trimming and J lost 1 base, with 13 bases between them. The CDR3 consists of 15 residues. Germline assignment: CDR1 SGHRS and CDR2 YFSETQ. DNA of the CDR3: TGCGCCAGCAGGCCAACGACTATTTCTGGAAACACCATATATTTT. Its protein product is CASRPTTISGNTIYF.

The chain is built from TRBV6-6 and TRBJ1-2; D may be TRBD1 (5 bases). Germline V gene sequence: CDR1 MNHNY, CDR2 SVGAGI (reference sequence). The V end lost 0 bases, the J end lost 4 bases, and 6 bases lay between the germline ends. This CDR3 is 13 amino acids long. The CDR3 loop is CASSYSDSYGYTF. DNA for the CDR3: TGTGCCAGCAGTTACTCCGACAGCTATGGCTACACCTTC.

The gene calls are TRBV18 and TRBJ1-2; 9 nucleotides line up with TRBD1. CDR1 and CDR2 from the germline V gene are KGHSH and LQKENI. Germline trimming cut 6 bases from V and 1 base from J; bases unmatched to any gene: 9. The CDR3 length is 16 residues. In nucleotides, the CDR3 is TGTGCCAGCTCGCAAAATTACAGGGGGCTTAACTATGGCTACACCTTC. Its protein product is CASSQNYRGLNYGYTF.

The chain has TRBV15 and TRBJ1-5; perhaps TRBD1 as D (5 bases). The CDR3 extends over 15 amino acids. The V gene lost 0 bases and the J gene lost 6 bases, with 12 bases spanning the gap. CDR1 and CDR2 (germline): LNHNV, YYDKDF (reference sequence). The CDR3 loop is CATSRDRRDGQPQHF. CDR3 DNA sequence: TGTGCCACCAGCAGAGATCGCAGGGACGGTCAGCCCCAGCATTTT.

The chain couples TRBV7-9 to TRBJ2-7; D may be TRBD1 (7 bases). V gave up 5 bases and J gave up 3 bases, with 14 bases separating them. This CDR3 has 14 residues. In germline, CDR1 is SEHNR, CDR2 FQNEAQ (reference sequence). CDR3: CASSRGTALYEQYF. Written as DNA, the CDR3 is TGTGCCAGCAGCCGCGGGACAGCCCTCTACGAGCAGTACTTC.

V usage is TRBV19 and J usage is TRBJ1-1; no clear D. From germline, CDR1 is LNHDA and CDR2 SQIVND (reference sequence). V lost 1 base to trimming and J lost 5 bases, with 11 bases between them. CDR3 length equals 14 residues. Written as DNA, the CDR3 is TGTGCCAGTAGTATAGTCTGGGGTAGAACTGAAGCTTTCTTT. Amino acids: CASSIVWGRTEAFF.

V and J are TRBV4-3 and TRBJ2-3; possible D gene TRBD2, 6 bases. The CDR3 has 15 amino acids. Germline V CDR1 and CDR2: LGHNA, YSLEER. V was clipped by 3 bases and J by 3 bases, with 13 bases between them. The CDR3 protein is CASSQRLVSTDTQYF. In nucleotides, the CDR3 is TGCGCCAGCAGCCAGAGACTAGTTTCAACAGATACGCAGTATTTT.

The chain is built from TRBV4-1 and TRBJ2-5, with D unclear. V was cut by 2 bases and J by 2 bases, with 12 bases left in between. Germline CDR1 MGHRA, CDR2 YSYEKL. The CDR3 is 15 residues long. The CDR3 loop is CASSQSHDLQETQYF. The CDR3 nucleotides read TGCGCCAGCAGCCAATCCCATGACCTACAAGAGACCCAGTACTTC.

This clone was detected a few times. V and J are TRBV11-3 and TRBJ2-2; TRBD1 matches at 8 bases. V shed 2 bases and J 4 bases; nucleotides not matched to a gene: 12. Germline V gene lookup returns CDR1 SGHNT and CDR2 YENEEA. The CDR3 runs to 18 residues. The CDR3 DNA follows: TGTGCCAGCAGCTTACTCAGGACAGGGTTTCGGGGCACCGGGGAGCTGTTTTTT. It yields the protein CASSLLRTGFRGTGELFF.

The rearrangement joins TRBV2 to TRBJ1-2; no clear D. Between the trimmed V and J ends, which lost 0 bases and 6 bases, there was a span of 11 bases. CDR1 SNHLY and CDR2 FYNNEI come from the germline V gene. This CDR3 has 14 amino acids. The CDR3 loop reads CASSEAREVDGYTF. The DNA for the CDR3 is TGTGCCAGCAGTGAAGCGCGGGAGGTGGATGGCTACACCTTC.

The V call is TRBV15, the J call TRBJ1-4; D possibly corresponds to TRBD1 (5 bases). The CDR3 spans 15 residues. Germline CDR1 LNHNV, CDR2 YYDKDF (reference sequence). V lost 0 bases to trimming and J lost 5 bases, with 10 bases between them. CDR3: CATSRDGRQNEKLFF. The CDR3 DNA follows: TGTGCCACCAGCAGAGATGGGAGACAGAATGAAAAACTGTTTTTT.

This clone appeared a few times. The CDR3 here is CAQHWQPQHF. CDR3 bases: TGTGCCCAGCATTGGCAGCCCCAGCATTTT. The chain couples TRBV27 to TRBJ1-5; D is ambiguous. The CDR3 is 10 residues long. V was trimmed by 11 bases and J by 7 bases, leaving 9 bases between them. CDR1 is MNHEY, CDR2 SMNVEV, per germline (reference sequence).

The rearrangement links TRBV7-9 to TRBJ2-5; D remains ambiguous. Germline V gene lookup returns CDR1 SEHNR and CDR2 FQNEAQ (reference sequence). The length of the CDR3 is 15 residues. V was cut by 7 bases and J by 0 bases, with 15 bases left in between. CDR3 loop: CASTPTSGNQETQYF. The CDR3 DNA is TGTGCCAGCACCCCTACTTCTGGGAACCAAGAGACCCAGTACTTC.

The V and J genes are TRBV19 and TRBJ2-7; unclear D gene. The CDR3 is 13 residues long. Deletions cut 2 bases from V and 3 bases from J, with 8 bases between. Germline CDR1 LNHDA, CDR2 SQIVND (reference sequence). This CDR3 reads CASSIRQFYEQYF. In DNA form, the CDR3 reads TGTGCCAGTAGTATACGGCAGTTCTACGAGCAGTACTTC.

The chain joins TRBV11-2 to TRBJ2-3; 8 positions agree with TRBD2. Unmatched junction bases numbered 6, after V lost 4 bases and J lost 0 bases. The CDR3 covers 16 residues. Germline V gives CDR1 SGHAT, CDR2 FQNNGV. The CDR3 sequence is CASSSRLALSTDTQYF. The CDR3 DNA reads TGTGCCAGCAGCTCCAGACTAGCGCTTAGCACAGATACGCAGTATTTT.

The chain combines TRBV7-2 with TRBJ2-5; the match to TRBD2 covers 9 bases. Germline values: CDR1 SGHTA, CDR2 FQGNSA. After removal of 3 bases from V and 5 bases from J, the junction contained 1 base not matched to a gene. The CDR3 loop spans 13 amino acids. This chain's CDR3 is CASSFGLAETQYF. In DNA form, the CDR3 reads TGTGCCAGCAGCTTCGGACTAGCGGAGACCCAGTACTTC.

In nucleotides, the CDR3 is TGTGCCTGGAGTGTCGTTCGGGGGACTGAAGCTTTCTTT. Residues: CAWSVVRGTEAFF. This chain links TRBV30 with TRBJ1-1; a possible D gene is TRBD1 (5 bases). Germline loops: CDR1 GTSNPN, CDR2 SVGIG (reference sequence). This CDR3 comprises 13 residues. The ends were cut back, 0 bases at V and 5 bases at J, with 10 bases in the middle.

The chain links TRBV7-9 to TRBJ1-5; D call uncertain. V was trimmed by 1 base and J by 0 bases, leaving 4 bases between them. Germline V gene sequence: CDR1 SEHNR, CDR2 FQNEAQ (reference sequence). The CDR3 length is 14 residues. Written as DNA, the CDR3 is TGTGCCAGCAGCTTAGAGGGTAGCAATCAGCCCCAGCATTTT. Translating it yields CASSLEGSNQPQHF. Variable domain in full (rest from reference TRBV7-9 and TRBJ1-5): DTGVSQNPRHKITKRGQNVTFRCDPISEHNRLYWYRQTLGQGPEFLTYFQNEAQLEKSRLLSDRFSAERPKGSFSTLEIQRTEQGDSAMYLCASSLEGSNQPQHFGDGTRLSIL.

This chain links TRBV5-1 with TRBJ1-2; no reliable D call. The CDR3 is made up of 14 amino acids. Trimming left V 0 bases short and J 8 bases short, with 14 bases between. CDR1 and CDR2 (germline): SGHRS, YFSETQ. The CDR3 DNA reads TGCGCCAGCAGCTTGGCCGGGGAGTCGGGCGGCTACACCTTC. Its translation is CASSLAGESGGYTF. Filled out from reference TRBV5-1 and TRBJ1-2, the complete variable domain reads KAGVTQTPRYLIKTRGQQVTLSCSPISGHRSVSWYQQTPGQGLQFLFEYFSETQRNKGNFPGRFSGRQFSNSRSEMNVSTLELGDSALYLCASSLAGESGGYTFGSGTRLTVV.

This chain uses TRBV7-2 with TRBJ2-3, with D perhaps TRBD1 (5 bases). CDR1 is SGHTA, CDR2 FQGNSA, per germline. V was trimmed by 5 bases and J by 6 bases, leaving 15 bases between them. The CDR3 is made up of 14 amino acids. CDR3 sequence reads: CASSPRDSRDTQYF. In nucleotides, the CDR3 is TGTGCCAGCAGCCCTCGAGACAGTCGGGATACGCAGTATTTT. Combining the CDR3 with reference TRBV7-2 and TRBJ2-3 gives the whole variable domain GAGVSQSPSNKVTEKGKDVELRCDPISGHTALYWYRQSLGQGLEFLIYFQGNSAPDKSGLPSDRFSAERTGGSVSTLTIQRTQQEDSAVYLCASSPRDSRDTQYFGPGTRLTVL.

This clone was observed a handful of times. This rearrangement joins TRBV30 to TRBJ1-1, with unresolved D. The CDR3 spans 11 residues. CDR1 and CDR2 from the germline V gene are GTSNPN and SVGIG (reference sequence). With 6 bases removed from V and 1 base from J, the gap between germline ends came to 6 bases. The DNA of the CDR3 is TGTGCCTGCGAAGAGAACACTGAAGCTTTCTTT. Amino acids: CACEENTEAFF.

The DNA of the CDR3 is TGTGCCAGCAGCTTGGGGGACCCCCGAACTGAAGCTTTCTTT. Residues: CASSLGDPRTEAFF. The chain couples TRBV5-6 to TRBJ1-1; TRBD1 might be the D (5 bases). The CDR3 has 14 residues. Germline loops: CDR1 SGHDT, CDR2 YYEEEE. Trimming stripped 0 bases from V and 5 bases from J, with 11 bases between.